This TCR beta chain stems from a study of blood T cell repertoires in COVID-19. Sequenced by immunoSEQ multiplex PCR; TCRdb stores in-frame clones only, minus some. The sample shows some 70,000 clones, about 88% of them seen only once. Germline CDR1 is SNHLY and CDR2 is FYNNEI. This CDR3 is built from 15 residues. The V gene end was trimmed by 5 bases and the J gene end by 4 bases; junction bases not matched to a gene: 6. The sample taken for sequencing was peripheral blood. This receptor was taken from a man between 65 and 85 years old with active or convalescent COVID-19. The chain couples TRBV2 to TRBJ2-2; 8 positions match TRBD1. CDR3 loop: CASSRDRGGTGELFF. The DNA of the CDR3 is TGTGCCAGCAGTCGCGACAGGGGTGGCACCGGGGAGCTGTTTTTT.